A selection of T cell receptor beta chains follows, all from one sample in a study of cytomegalovirus exposure and HLA in healthy donors. Repertoires were generated with immunoSEQ multiplex PCR, while TCRdb's copy carries only in-frame clones and drops some. This sample has approximately 190,000 clones, with 70% found just once. The sequencing sample was made of PBMCs. These receptors were collected from a man aged 35 to 55 in good health and CMV-seropositive. The CDR3 runs from the conserved cysteine through the conserved F or W. Fields, in order: CDR3 DNA, CDR3 protein, J gene, clone size, V gene, D gene. D genes are given only for firm matches. Clone sizes are given selectively: once, few, many, or a class where the clone is expanded.

DNA: TGTGCCAGCAGTGCCGGGGGTAAGCATCAGCCCCAGCATTTT; CDR3: CASSAGGKHQPQHF; J: TRBJ1-5; size: few; V: TRBV6-5; D: .
DNA: TGTGCCAGCAGCTTGAACAGGGCCTCTTATTCACCCCTCCACTTT; CDR3: CASSLNRASYSPLHF; J: TRBJ1-6; size: .; V: TRBV5-4; D: .
DNA: TGTGCCAGCAGCCCCGCGGGGCCCCCGTATTATGGCTACACCTTC; CDR3: CASSPAGPPYYGYTF; J: TRBJ1-2; size: .; V: TRBV5-4; D: .
DNA: TGCGCCAGCAGCTTCGGAGCACAAGACACTGAAGCTTTCTTT; CDR3: CASSFGAQDTEAFF; J: TRBJ1-1; size: .; V: TRBV5-1; D: .
DNA: TGTGCCAGAAGCTTTCGAGGGACACTTACTGGAAACACCATATATTTT; CDR3: CARSFRGTLTGNTIYF; J: TRBJ1-3; size: .; V: TRBV5-3; D: .
DNA: TGTGCCAGCAGCCAAGCGCCTACAAGGGGAGAGCAGTACTTC; CDR3: CASSQAPTRGEQYF; J: TRBJ2-7; size: .; V: TRBV4-2; D: .
DNA: TGCAGTGCTAGAGATAGGGGCGAGCAGTACTTC; CDR3: CSARDRGEQYF; J: TRBJ2-7; size: .; V: TRBV20-1; D: .
DNA: TGTGCCAGCAGAGGCCAGGTCTATGGCTACACCTTC; CDR3: CASRGQVYGYTF; J: TRBJ1-2; size: few; V: TRBV2; D: .
DNA: TGTGCCATCAGTGAGGAGGCAGGGTGGAACACCGGGGAGCTGTTTTTT; CDR3: CAISEEAGWNTGELFF; J: TRBJ2-2; size: .; V: TRBV10-3; D: .
DNA: TGTGCCAGCAGCCCTTCCCTCGGGACAGGGGTACATAATTCACCCCTCCACTTT; CDR3: CASSPSLGTGVHNSPLHF; J: TRBJ1-6; size: .; V: TRBV7-9; D: TRBD1
DNA: TGTGCCTGCCTCCCCCGACACAGAAGTGCCTATGGCTACACCTTC; CDR3: CACLPRHRSAYGYTF; J: TRBJ1-2; size: .; V: TRBV28; D: .
DNA: TGCGCCAGCAGCGTGAACAGGGGGCGAAACTACGAGCAGTACTTC; CDR3: CASSVNRGRNYEQYF; J: TRBJ2-7; size: .; V: TRBV5-1; D: TRBD1
DNA: TGTGCCACCAGCCTACGGGACAGGGGGTTCAATGAGCAGTTCTTC; CDR3: CATSLRDRGFNEQFF; J: TRBJ2-1; size: .; V: TRBV7-2; D: TRBD1
DNA: TGTGCCAGCAGTTACCTACAGGGGCGGTATGGCTACACCTTC; CDR3: CASSYLQGRYGYTF; J: TRBJ1-2; size: few; V: TRBV6-5; D: TRBD1
DNA: TGTGCCAGCACCCCCTACGGGAAGAGCTCCTACGAGCAGTACTTC; CDR3: CASTPYGKSSYEQYF; J: TRBJ2-7; size: .; V: TRBV28; D: .
DNA: TGCGCCAGCAGCTTGGACATATCCTGGAACACTGAAGCTTTCTTT; CDR3: CASSLDISWNTEAFF; J: TRBJ1-1; size: .; V: TRBV5-1; D: .
DNA: TGCGCCAGCAGCCAAGATGTCGGGGGTCTCACTGAAGCTTTCTTT; CDR3: CASSQDVGGLTEAFF; J: TRBJ1-1; size: .; V: TRBV4-3; D: .
DNA: TGTGCCAGCAGCTTGGGGGCCTTTACAGGGGGACAAGAGACCCAGTACTTC; CDR3: CASSLGAFTGGQETQYF; J: TRBJ2-5; size: .; V: TRBV7-9; D: TRBD1
DNA: TGTGCCAGCAGCTTAGATGGACAGGGGTCATACAATGAGCAGTTCTTC; CDR3: CASSLDGQGSYNEQFF; J: TRBJ2-1; size: few; V: TRBV11-2; D: TRBD1
DNA: TGTGCCAGCAGTTTGGGGCTTGGAGAGCAGTTCTTC; CDR3: CASSLGLGEQFF; J: TRBJ2-1; size: .; V: TRBV28; D: .
DNA: TGTGCCAGCAGCGGACTACAGGGGGACCTGGGTGGGACCCAGTACTTC; CDR3: CASSGLQGDLGGTQYF; J: TRBJ2-5; size: .; V: TRBV9; D: TRBD1
DNA: TGTGCCAGTAGTTGGGCTAGCGGTAATGAGCAGTTCTTC; CDR3: CASSWASGNEQFF; J: TRBJ2-1; size: .; V: TRBV19; D: TRBD2
DNA: TGTGCCAGCAGCTTAGGAGGAGGCACTGAAGCTTTCTTT; CDR3: CASSLGGGTEAFF; J: TRBJ1-1; size: few; V: TRBV7-9; D: .
DNA: TGTGCCAGCAGTGAACAGGGTCCCGGGCAGCCCCAGCATTTT; CDR3: CASSEQGPGQPQHF; J: TRBJ1-5; size: .; V: TRBV6-1; D: .
DNA: TGTGCCAGCAGCCGGACAGGGACCTACGAGCAGTACTTC; CDR3: CASSRTGTYEQYF; J: TRBJ2-7; size: .; V: TRBV6-5; D: TRBD1
DNA: TGTGCCAGCAGTTACGGGGCGGGGACTGAAGCTTTCTTT; CDR3: CASSYGAGTEAFF; J: TRBJ1-1; size: .; V: TRBV6-5; D: .
DNA: TGTGCCAGCAGCCTTAACGGGGGGGCGGGCACAGATACGCAGTATTTT; CDR3: CASSLNGGAGTDTQYF; J: TRBJ2-3; size: .; V: TRBV7-3; D: TRBD2
DNA: TGTGCCAGCTCCAGCGGGGACCAGCCCCAGCATTTT; CDR3: CASSSGDQPQHF; J: TRBJ1-5; size: few; V: TRBV13; D: .
DNA: TGTGCCAGCAGCTCCGGGACAGGGGTTTTTCAGCCCCAGCATTTT; CDR3: CASSSGTGVFQPQHF; J: TRBJ1-5; size: .; V: TRBV11-2; D: TRBD1
DNA: TGTGCCAGCAGTGACCGCAGGGGGTTAGCTAATGAAAAACTGTTTTTT; CDR3: CASSDRRGLANEKLFF; J: TRBJ1-4; size: .; V: TRBV6-1; D: TRBD1
DNA: TGTGCCAGCAGCTCTGGGGACAGGGGGGCGTCCGGGGAGCTGTTTTTT; CDR3: CASSSGDRGASGELFF; J: TRBJ2-2; size: .; V: TRBV7-9; D: TRBD1
DNA: TGCGCCAGCAGCCAAGAACACAACTATGGCTACACCTTC; CDR3: CASSQEHNYGYTF; J: TRBJ1-2; size: .; V: TRBV4-1; D: .
DNA: TGTGCCAGCACTCAGTCGGGAAACACCATATATTTT; CDR3: CASTQSGNTIYF; J: TRBJ1-3; size: .; V: TRBV5-5; D: .
DNA: TGCGCCAGTGCTACACAGGCTGCGGGGGGGGGCACTGAAGCTTTCTTT; CDR3: CASATQAAGGGTEAFF; J: TRBJ1-1; size: .; V: TRBV5-1; D: .
DNA: TGTGCCAGTAGTATAGAAACAGGGGTTGGCTACACCTTC; CDR3: CASSIETGVGYTF; J: TRBJ1-2; size: .; V: TRBV19; D: TRBD1
DNA: TGTGCCAGCAGCTCGGATGGAGGGCTGGGGCAGCCCCAGCATTTT; CDR3: CASSSDGGLGQPQHF; J: TRBJ1-5; size: .; V: TRBV5-4; D: .
DNA: TGCAGTGCTTTTAGGAACACTGAAGCTTTCTTT; CDR3: CSAFRNTEAFF; J: TRBJ1-1; size: few; V: TRBV20-1; D: .
DNA: TGTGCCAGCACTTACCGGGACAGAAGAGGGGAGCAGTACTTC; CDR3: CASTYRDRRGEQYF; J: TRBJ2-7; size: few; V: TRBV5-8; D: TRBD1
DNA: TGTGCCAGCTCACACCTGACTAGCGGGGCCTCCTACGAGCAGTACTTC; CDR3: CASSHLTSGASYEQYF; J: TRBJ2-7; size: .; V: TRBV18; D: TRBD2
DNA: TGTGTCACCAGCAGAGATCCCAGCGACGAGCAGTACTTC; CDR3: CVTSRDPSDEQYF; J: TRBJ2-7; size: .; V: TRBV15; D: .
DNA: TGTGCCAGTGCCGGGACATACAGCACAGATACGCAGTATTTT; CDR3: CASAGTYSTDTQYF; J: TRBJ2-3; size: few; V: TRBV27; D: .
DNA: TGTGCCAGCAGTGAATCCGGGGCAGGGGTTGGTGAAAAACTGTTTTTT; CDR3: CASSESGAGVGEKLFF; J: TRBJ1-4; size: .; V: TRBV25-1; D: .
DNA: TGTGCCAGCAGCAGCAGAGAATCGGGGAGCTATGGCTACACCTTC; CDR3: CASSSRESGSYGYTF; J: TRBJ1-2; size: .; V: TRBV21-1; D: .